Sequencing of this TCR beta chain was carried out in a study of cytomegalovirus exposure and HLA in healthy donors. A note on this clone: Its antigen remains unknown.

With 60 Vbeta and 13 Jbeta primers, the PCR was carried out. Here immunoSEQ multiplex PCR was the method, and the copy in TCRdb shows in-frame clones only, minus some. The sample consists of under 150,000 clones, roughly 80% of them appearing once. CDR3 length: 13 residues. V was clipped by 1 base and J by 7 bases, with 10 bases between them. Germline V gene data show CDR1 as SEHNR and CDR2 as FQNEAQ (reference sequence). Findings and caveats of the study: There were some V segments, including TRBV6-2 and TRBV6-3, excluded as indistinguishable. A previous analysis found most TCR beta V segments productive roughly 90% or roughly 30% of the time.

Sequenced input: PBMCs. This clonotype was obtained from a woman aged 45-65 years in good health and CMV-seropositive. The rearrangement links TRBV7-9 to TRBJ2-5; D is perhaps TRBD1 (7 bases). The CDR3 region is CASSLGQGGTQYF. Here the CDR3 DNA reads TGTGCCAGCAGCTTAGGACAGGGAGGGACCCAGTACTTC.